This T cell receptor (beta chain) was found in a study of T cells in tuberculosis. About the research overall: A South African cohort included IGRA-negative adolescents, latently infected IGRA-positive adolescents and adults with active tuberculosis.

As regards this clone: Antigen unknown.

Broader study findings: Smaller alpha distances in active tuberculosis partly reflected shorter CDR3-alpha lengths. Using the GMM-specific repertoire gave about 90% accuracy versus about 64% with motifs. Active tuberculosis TCR-alpha repertoires lay closer to GMM-specific TCRs than IGRA-negative controls, suggesting clonal expansion.

Here immunoSEQ multiplex PCR was the method, and the copy in TCRdb shows in-frame clones only, minus some. The sample includes tens of thousands of clones, roughly nine tenths of them seen just once. The CDR3 is made up of 12 amino acids. Looked up from germline, CDR1 is MNHEY and CDR2 is SMNVEV (reference sequence). J lost 13 bases, V lost 4 bases, and 9 bases had no gene match. The clonotype comes from a donor aged 10 to 29 with latent tuberculosis or without tuberculosis infection. Sequenced sample: PBMCs. The rearrangement joins TRBV27 to TRBJ1-2; 7 bases are shared with TRBD1. The CDR3 sequence: CASSSEGGAFTF. The CDR3 DNA follows: TGTGCCAGCAGTTCGGAAGGGGGCGCTTTCACCTTC.